The clone carrying this TCR gamma chain showed up just a few times. TCRdb's protein, taken from a much larger clone, differs from this DNA's translation at residue 11, likely owing to a read error; the protein displayed comes from the DNA. This entry belongs to a study of γδ T cells in repeated Plasmodium falciparum infection. The CDR3 contains 18 residues. CDR1 and CDR2 from the germline V gene are GITISATS and ISYDGTV (reference sequence). TCRdb made new clone calls on the multiplex PCR reads using CATT. Seen here are around 25,000 gamma-chain clones, 3% observed once, and the top ten hold 30% to 35%. Gammadelta T cells were flow-sorted from PBMC into Vgamma9/Vdelta2+ and Vdelta2-negative populations for bulk analysis.

Material for sequencing was gamma-delta T cells from blood. The J gene is TRGJP, the V gene TRGV9. TCRdb does not report a J gene; here it was assigned by matching the DNA to germline references. This receptor was taken from a pool of human donors (malaria-infected and uninfected, not separated). The CDR3 sequence is CALCIPCSKESGKKIKVF. The CDR3 DNA reads TGTGCCTTGTGTATACCCTGCAGTAAAGAGTCGGGCAAAAAAATCAAGGTATTT.